These 13 T cell receptor beta chains were all obtained from the same sample, sequenced in a study of CD8+ T cells in alopecia areata. It was cDNA, reverse transcribed from extracted RNA, that served as the sequencing template. Profiling relied on immunoSEQ multiplex PCR, and the TCRdb table lists in-frame clones only, not all of them. Found here are more than 200,000 clones, about 64% of them singletons; the top ten hold 3.5% to 5%. Treatment denoted: oral pan-JAK inhibitor, 5-10 mg twice daily. This specimen was CD4+ T cells sorted from blood, taken at week 4, from a patient treated with tofacitinib. Receptors were obtained from a human donor with alopecia areata.

V and J are TRBV7-2 and TRBJ1-2, with D maybe TRBD1 (5 bases). V was cut by 8 bases and J by 8 bases, with 18 bases left in between. Looked up from germline, CDR1 is SGHTA and CDR2 is FQGNSA. The CDR3 length is 13 residues. The CDR3 is CASLGPEGKGYTF. CDR3 bases: TGTGCCAGCTTGGGCCCCGAGGGGAAGGGCTACACCTTC.

This chain joins TRBV7-9 and TRBJ1-2, with D perhaps TRBD1 (5 bases). Germline CDR1 and CDR2: SEHNR and FQNEAQ (reference sequence). CDR3 length equals 16 residues. Deletions cut 1 base from V and 0 bases from J, with 12 bases between. CDR3 coding DNA: TGTGCCAGCAGCTTAGTCACAGGAGTAGCTAACTATGGCTACACCTTC. This translates into CASSLVTGVANYGYTF.

The gene calls are TRBV6-5 and TRBJ1-2; 7 nucleotides agree with TRBD1. Trimming at V came to 0 bases and at J to 4 bases, leaving 5 bases not matched to a gene. CDR1 is MNHEY, CDR2 SVGAGI, per germline. CDR3 length: 15 amino acids. The CDR3 nucleotides are TGTGCCAGCAGTTACTCAGAAGGGGGCGGCTATGGCTACACCTTC. Its protein is CASSYSEGGGYGYTF.

The genes are TRBV6-5 and TRBJ2-7; 9 positions agree with TRBD2. V lost 5 bases to trimming and J lost 0 bases; unmatched junction nucleotides: 2. This CDR3 has 14 residues. Germline loops: CDR1 MNHEY, CDR2 SVGAGI. The CDR3 DNA sequence: TGTGCCAGCAGTCTTAGCGGGAGCTCCTACGAGCAGTACTTC. It is translated as CASSLSGSSYEQYF.

The gene calls are TRBV5-4 and TRBJ2-7, with TRBD2 matching 8 bases. With V trimmed by 0 bases and J by 2 bases, 7 bases remained unmatched. Germline CDR1 reads SGHNT; CDR2 reads YYREEE (reference sequence). This CDR3 region has 16 residues. The CDR3 DNA is TGTGCCAGCAGCTTGGGGGGGACTAGGGTCCCCTACGAGCAGTACTTC. It codes for CASSLGGTRVPYEQYF.

The chain links TRBV7-9 to TRBJ2-5; TRBD2 is a possible D gene (6 bases). The CDR3 length is 15 residues. V was cut by 6 bases and J by 0 bases, with 14 bases left in between. Per the germline V gene, CDR1 is SEHNR and CDR2 is FQNEAQ (reference sequence). The CDR3 nucleotides are TGTGCCAGCAGTGCAGGAGGGTTAGACCAAGAGACCCAGTACTTC. Its translation: CASSAGGLDQETQYF.

This clone has just a few counts. V gene TRBV29-1 combines with J gene TRBJ2-1; D ambiguous. This CDR3 contains 10 residues. V was clipped by 5 bases and J by 7 bases, with 6 bases between them. Germline lookup yields CDR1 SQVTM and CDR2 ANQGSEA. The chain's CDR3 is CSVFSNEQFF. DNA for the CDR3: TGCAGCGTTTTTTCTAATGAGCAGTTCTTC.

As regards this clone: The sample has other DNA sequences that encode this CDR3 too. The V gene is TRBV18, the J gene TRBJ2-7; 10 bases align to TRBD1. The germline V gene encodes CDR1 KGHSH and CDR2 LQKENI. The length of the CDR3 is 13 residues. The junction had 1 base not matched to a gene; V was cut back by 3 bases and J by 5 bases. CDR3 DNA: TGTGCCAGCTCACCCGGGACAGGGGACGAGCAGTACTTC. Amino acid sequence: CASSPGTGDEQYF. Drawing the rest from reference TRBV18 and TRBJ2-7, the complete variable domain is NAGVMQNPRHLVRRRGQEARLRCSPMKGHSHVYWYRQLPEEGLKFMVYLQKENIIDESGMPKERFSAEFPKEGPSILRIQQVVRGDSAAYFCASSPGTGDEQYFGPGTRLTVT.

A remark on this clone: Other DNA sequences in the sample encode the same CDR3. The V gene is TRBV2, the J gene TRBJ2-7; D is possibly TRBD1 (5 bases). CDR1 and CDR2 from the germline V gene are SNHLY and FYNNEI. The CDR3 contains 11 residues. Between the trimmed V and J ends, which lost 6 bases and 3 bases, there was a span of 6 bases. In DNA, the CDR3 is TGTGCCAGCAGCGACAGCTACGAGCAGTACTTC. It translates to CASSDSYEQYF.

The chain combines TRBV5-1 with TRBJ2-2; TRBD1 matches 10 bases. This CDR3 is built from 15 residues. V shed 4 bases and J 4 bases; nucleotides not matched to a gene: 4. Per germline, CDR1 SGHRS and CDR2 YFSETQ. Here the CDR3 DNA reads TGCGCCAGCAGCCCCGGACAGGGGGTCACCGGGGAGCTGTTTTTT. Translating it yields CASSPGQGVTGELFF.

This clone was counted a single time. This chain connects TRBV6-4 to TRBJ1-5; possibly TRBD1 for D (6 bases). Germline V gives CDR1 MRHNA, CDR2 SNTAGT. The CDR3 runs 13 residues. The V end was cut by 5 bases, the J end by 4 bases, with 9 bases between. The CDR3 nucleotides are TGTGCCAGCAGTCAGGGGTGGAATCAGCCCCAGCATTTT. Translation: CASSQGWNQPQHF.

CDR3 sequence: CAWSGQLNQPQHF. The CDR3 DNA reads as TGTGCCTGGAGTGGACAGTTGAATCAGCCCCAGCATTTT. The rearrangement links TRBV30 to TRBJ1-5, with D possibly being TRBD1 (5 bases). CDR3 length: 13 amino acids. Germline lookup yields CDR1 GTSNPN and CDR2 SVGIG (reference sequence). V lost 1 base and J 4 bases, leaving 8 bases between the germline ends.

The rearrangement joins TRBV30 to TRBJ2-7; the D gene could be TRBD1 or TRBD2 (5 bases each). Germline CDR1 and CDR2: GTSNPN and SVGIG (reference sequence). The CDR3 length is 14 residues. Trimming took 3 bases from V and 4 from J, leaving 16 bases between them. CDR3: CAWRASGPRYEQYF. For the CDR3, the DNA is TGTGCCTGGAGAGCCTCGGGACCTCGATACGAGCAGTACTTC.